This T cell receptor beta chain was identified in a study of OX40 agonist ivuxolimab in advanced cancers. Findings of the study overall: Clonal expansion was seen in CD4+ and CD8+ blood T cells by week 6 at 0.1 to 3.0 mg/kg.

The method was immunoSEQ multiplex PCR; TCRdb's version includes in-frame clones alone and lacks a portion of them. The sample yields about 66,000 clones, about 77% seen once. Remarks on this clone: Its antigen is undetermined.

The CDR3 runs to 16 residues. J was trimmed by 3 bases and V by 5 bases; bases with no gene match: 10. CDR1 SGHAT and CDR2 FQNNGV come from the germline V gene. The sequenced sample was CD4+ or CD8+ T cells sorted from blood, obtained in a trial of the OX40 agonist ivuxolimab. The source of this sequence is an adult with an advanced solid tumor such as melanoma, head and neck, liver or kidney cancer. The V call is TRBV11-2, the J call TRBJ2-3; 8 bases line up with TRBD2. CDR3 loop: CASSPPVGGATDTQYF. The CDR3 region has the DNA TGTGCCAGCAGCCCTCCTGTCGGGGGGGCAACAGATACGCAGTATTTT. The full variable domain, with the rest looked up from reference TRBV11-2 and TRBJ2-3, is EAGVAQSPRYKIIEKRQSVAFWCNPISGHATLYWYQQILGQGPKLLIQFQNNGVVDDSQLPKDRFSAERLKGVDSTLKIQPAKLEDSAVYLCASSPPVGGATDTQYFGPGTRLTVL.